This T cell receptor (beta chain) was identified during a study of CD8 T cells in Susac syndrome. The CDR3 spans 16 residues. Germline-derived CDR1 and CDR2 are SGHTA and FQGNSA. J lost 7 bases, V lost 5 bases, and 8 bases had no gene match. As concerns this clonotype: Its antigen remains unknown.

Reverse transcription of roughly 0.5 to 1 ug RNA was performed with random hexamers. TCRdb analysed the immunoSEQ multiplex PCR reads with MiXCR anew, one entry per CDR3 protein. The repertoire holds about 76,000 distinct CDR3 sequences, with roughly 92% as singletons. Study-wide results and limits: Peak Susac CD8+ clonal expansion was seen in TEMRA cells and active patients. In total CD8+ repertoires, sixteen Susac-specific public clones were detected, and CD8+ TEMRA repertoires contained a few. The study acknowledged a relatively small number of individuals in its TCR sequencing and HLA analysis.

Recently defined diagnostic criteria classed the Susac syndrome patients as definite or probable. This chain uses TRBV7-2 with TRBJ2-3; 14 nucleotides line up with TRBD2. Material for sequencing was CD8+ T cells from PBMCs. This sequence originates from a human donor with Susac syndrome. CDR3 in amino acids: CASSPPGLAGDNTQYF. The CDR3 bases are TGTGCCAGCAGCCCCCCGGGACTAGCGGGAGATAATACGCAGTATTTT.